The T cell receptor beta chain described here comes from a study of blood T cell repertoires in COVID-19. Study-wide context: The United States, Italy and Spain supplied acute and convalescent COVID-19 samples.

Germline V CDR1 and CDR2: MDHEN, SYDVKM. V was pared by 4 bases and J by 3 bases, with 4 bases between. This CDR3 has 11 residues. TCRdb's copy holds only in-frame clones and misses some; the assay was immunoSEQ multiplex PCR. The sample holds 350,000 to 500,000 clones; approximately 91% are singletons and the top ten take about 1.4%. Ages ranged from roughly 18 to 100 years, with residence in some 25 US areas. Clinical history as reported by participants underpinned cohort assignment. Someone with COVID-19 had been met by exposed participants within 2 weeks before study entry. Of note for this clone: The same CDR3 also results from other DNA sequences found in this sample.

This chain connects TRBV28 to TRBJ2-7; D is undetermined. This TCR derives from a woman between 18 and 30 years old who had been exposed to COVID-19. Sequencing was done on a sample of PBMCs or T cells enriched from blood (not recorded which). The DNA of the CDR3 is TGTGCCAGCAGTTCCTTCTACGAGCAGTACTTC. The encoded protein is CASSSFYEQYF.